The 25 T cell receptor beta chains below come from one sample, sequenced in a study of T cells after somatic rescue of genetic block. Method: immunoSEQ multiplex PCR; TCRdb's copy keeps in-frame clones and lacks some. Here the sample spans roughly 71,000 clones, approximately 90% being singletons. Sequencing input: peripheral blood mononuclear cells (PBMCs). The receptor set was obtained from a man aged 25 to 40.

The V gene is TRBV7-9, the J gene TRBJ2-1; D is ambiguous. V gave up 5 bases and J gave up 4 bases, with 18 bases separating them. Per germline, CDR1 SEHNR and CDR2 FQNEAQ (reference sequence). The CDR3 covers 16 residues. CDR3 amino acids: CASSPRPGSLYNEQFF. The CDR3 coding sequence is TGTGCCAGCAGCCCCAGGCCGGGTTCCCTTTACAATGAGCAGTTCTTC.

This rearrangement joins TRBV5-5 to TRBJ2-2, with 11 bases lining up with TRBD2. CDR1 SGHKS and CDR2 YYEKEE come from the germline V gene (reference sequence). V lost 4 bases and J lost 7; bases outside the gene matches: 6. The CDR3 covers 15 residues. The CDR3 coding sequence is TGTGCCAGCAGCCCGGGGACTAGCGGCTTCGGGGAGCTGTTTTTT. It is translated as CASSPGTSGFGELFF. The entire variable domain, with the rest obtained from reference TRBV5-5 and TRBJ2-2, is as follows: DAGVTQSPTHLIKTRGQQVTLRCSPISGHKSVSWYQQVLGQGPQFIFQYYEKEERGRGNFPDRFSARQFPNYSSELNVNALLLGDSALYLCASSPGTSGFGELFFGEGSRLTVL.

For the CDR3, the DNA is TGTGCCTGGCGTCGGTTTCCCACTCAAAATGAGCAGTTCTTC. Translated, it gives CAWRRFPTQNEQFF. This chain uses TRBV30 with TRBJ2-1; D is ambiguous. Germline values: CDR1 GTSNPN, CDR2 SVGIG (reference sequence). The CDR3 spans 14 residues. The V gene lost 5 bases and the J gene lost 7 bases, with 18 bases spanning the gap.

The CDR3 loop reads CASSGISGANVLTF. The CDR3 region has the DNA TGTGCCAGCAGCGGGATCTCTGGGGCCAACGTCCTGACTTTC. This rearrangement joins TRBV2 to TRBJ2-6; D perhaps matches TRBD2 (5 bases). CDR1 is SNHLY and CDR2 is FYNNEI in the germline V gene. The V gene lost 6 bases and the J gene lost 0 bases, with 6 bases spanning the gap. The CDR3 spans 14 residues.

The chain couples TRBV4-1 to TRBJ1-4; D is undetermined. This CDR3 is built from 12 residues. From germline, CDR1 is MGHRA and CDR2 YSYEKL. Trimming removed 3 bases from V and 3 bases from J, with 2 bases in between. In DNA form, the CDR3 reads TGCGCCAGCAGCCAGCCTAATGAAAAACTGTTTTTT. It translates to CASSQPNEKLFF.

This chain connects TRBV7-9 to TRBJ2-1; a possible D gene is TRBD2 (5 bases). The CDR3 runs to 13 residues. Per germline, CDR1 SEHNR and CDR2 FQNEAQ (reference sequence). V lost 4 bases to trimming and J lost 6 bases, with 10 bases between them. CDR3 nucleotides: TGTGCCAGCAGCTCAAGAGAGGGCAATGAGCAGTTCTTC. It encodes CASSSREGNEQFF.

This clone came up once. The J gene is TRBJ2-3, the V gene TRBV28; the D gene is possibly TRBD2 (5 bases). The CDR3 has 15 residues. Germline loops: CDR1 MDHEN, CDR2 SYDVKM. With 4 bases removed from V and 2 bases from J, the gap between germline ends came to 13 bases. Written as DNA, the CDR3 is TGTGCCAGCAGTTCCGGACTCACCTCCACAGATACGCAGTATTTT. It encodes CASSSGLTSTDTQYF.

V usage is TRBV4-2 and J usage is TRBJ1-6; D gene ambiguous. V lost 0 bases and J lost 4, with 4 bases in between. The germline CDR1 and CDR2 sequences are LGHNA and YNFKEQ. The CDR3 is 14 residues long. The CDR3 DNA reads as TGTGCCAGCAGCCAAGAGCATTATAATTCACCCCTCCACTTT. Amino acids: CASSQEHYNSPLHF.

The chain couples TRBV10-3 to TRBJ2-7; a weak D match, TRBD1 (5 bases). V was cut by 10 bases and J by 5 bases, with 21 bases left in between. Germline CDR1 is ENHRY and CDR2 is SYGVKD. This CDR3 has 14 amino acids. In DNA form, the CDR3 reads TGTGCCACCCAGCCGATGGGGCGTGCAAACGAGCAGTACTTC. It codes for CATQPMGRANEQYF.

In nucleotides, the CDR3 is TGTGCCAGCAGTTACTCGGGGGATTCACCCCTCCACTTT. This codes for CASSYSGDSPLHF. The chain couples TRBV6-6 to TRBJ1-6, with D possibly TRBD1 on 5 matching bases. Between the trimmed V and J ends, which lost 0 bases and 8 bases, there was a span of 5 bases. Per germline, CDR1 MNHNY and CDR2 SVGAGI (reference sequence). The CDR3 has 13 amino acids.

This rearrangement joins TRBV6-1 to TRBJ2-2; 7 bases map to TRBD1. Looked up from germline, CDR1 is MNHNS and CDR2 is SASEGT. CDR3 length: 17 amino acids. Trimming at V came to 4 bases and at J to 0 bases, leaving 8 bases not matched to a gene. In DNA, the CDR3 is TGTGCCAGCAGTGCATTATCCGGGACAGCGAACACCGGGGAGCTGTTTTTT. This gives the protein CASSALSGTANTGELFF.

The chain has TRBV28 and TRBJ2-1; D is perhaps TRBD2 (5 bases). V was trimmed by 4 bases and J by 13 bases, leaving 11 bases between them. The CDR3 length is 11 residues. CDR1 and CDR2 (germline): MDHEN, SYDVKM. The CDR3 region is CASSSQRFQFF. The DNA of the CDR3 is TGTGCCAGCAGTTCCCAGCGGTTCCAGTTCTTC.

This rearrangement joins TRBV7-3 to TRBJ1-1; weak D call: TRBD1 (6 bases). The V end was cut by 1 base, the J end by 1 base, with 7 bases between. CDR3 length: 14 amino acids. Germline V gene lookup returns CDR1 SGHTA and CDR2 FQGTGA. CDR3 protein: CASSLIGGNTEAFF. Written as DNA, the CDR3 is TGTGCCAGCAGCTTAATAGGGGGGAACACTGAAGCTTTCTTT.

This chain links TRBV9 with TRBJ1-2, with 7 nucleotides matching TRBD1. CDR1 SGDLS and CDR2 YYNGEE come from the germline V gene. There are 14 residues in the CDR3. The J segment lost 7 bases and the V segment lost 0 bases, leaving 6 bases of the junction unmatched. The CDR3 DNA sequence: TGTGCCAGCAGCGTAGAGGGGGCAGGGGGTGGCTACACCTTC. This translates into CASSVEGAGGGYTF.

The chain couples TRBV19 to TRBJ2-2; D possibly corresponds to TRBD2 (6 bases). Germline values: CDR1 LNHDA, CDR2 SQIVND (reference sequence). The ends were cut back, 7 bases at V and 4 bases at J, with 19 bases in the middle. The CDR3 sequence is 16 residues long. The DNA for the CDR3 is TGTGCCAGTACGAATTTCGGGGGAGTCGGCACCGGGGAGCTGTTTTTT. It specifies CASTNFGGVGTGELFF.

The gene calls are TRBV6-5 and TRBJ2-3; a weak D match, TRBD1 (6 bases). The germline V gene has CDR1 MNHEY and CDR2 SVGAGI. This CDR3 has 15 residues. Trimming took off 0 bases at V and 6 bases at J, with 13 bases between the two ends. The CDR3 here is CASSYSSDRMDTQYF. The CDR3 bases are TGTGCCAGCAGTTACTCCTCGGACAGAATGGATACGCAGTATTTT.

The chain combines TRBV28 with TRBJ2-3, with 9 bases identical to TRBD2. Trimming took 5 bases from V and 3 from J; bases not matched to a gene: 9. Germline V CDR1 and CDR2: MDHEN, SYDVKM. CDR3 length equals 16 residues. In DNA, the CDR3 is TGTGCCAGCAGTCTAGCGGGGACCTTGGGGACAGATACGCAGTATTTT. It translates to CASSLAGTLGTDTQYF.

V usage is TRBV11-2 and J usage is TRBJ2-5; TRBD1 matches 10 bases. The DNA end favors TRBJ2-7, so the J call may be wrong. This CDR3 is built from 15 residues. Germline CDR1 SGHAT, CDR2 FQNNGV. This CDR3 reads CASSLPGTGDYEQYF. CDR3 sequence (DNA): TGTGCCAGCAGCTTACCCGGGACAGGGGATTACGAGCAGTACTTC.

The chain recombines TRBV5-4 with TRBJ1-1; unclear D gene. Trimming cost V 5 bases and J 3 bases, with 11 bases left between them. The CDR3 contains 13 residues. Germline assignment: CDR1 SGHNT and CDR2 YYREEE (reference sequence). CDR3 DNA sequence: TGTGCCAGCAGGGAGGACCCTGACACTGAAGCTTTCTTT. Encoded protein: CASREDPDTEAFF. The whole variable domain, filled in from reference TRBV5-4 and TRBJ1-1, reads ETGVTQSPTHLIKTRGQQVTLRCSSQSGHNTVSWYQQALGQGPQFIFQYYREEENGRGNFPPRFSGLQFPNYSSELNVNALELDDSALYLCASREDPDTEAFFGQGTRLTVV.

This clone appeared a single time. V is TRBV7-3 and J is TRBJ2-3; D might be TRBD2 (5 bases). The CDR3 is 15 residues long. V was trimmed by 1 base and J by 2 bases, leaving 10 bases between them. The germline gives CDR1 SGHTA, CDR2 FQGTGA. For the CDR3, the DNA is TGTGCCAGCAGCTTAATGGCGGGCGCCACAGATACGCAGTATTTT. It yields the protein CASSLMAGATDTQYF.

V and J are TRBV2 and TRBJ2-5, with 11 bases identical to TRBD2. The CDR3 consists of 16 residues. CDR1 is SNHLY, CDR2 FYNNEI, per germline. V lost 0 bases, J lost 2 bases, and 2 bases stayed unmatched. CDR3 region: CASSEALAGGQETQYF. As DNA, the CDR3 is TGTGCCAGCAGTGAAGCGCTAGCGGGGGGTCAAGAGACCCAGTACTTC.

This sequence joins TRBV10-3 and TRBJ2-5; 12 nucleotides agree with TRBD2. The CDR3 contains 16 residues. Per germline, CDR1 ENHRY and CDR2 SYGVKD. The trim removed 4 bases at V and 4 bases at J, leaving 7 bases unmatched. The CDR3 DNA sequence: TGTGCCATCAGTGGCTCTAGCGGGGGGGCCACAGAGACCCAGTACTTC. Translation: CAISGSSGGATETQYF.

The genes are TRBV4-2 and TRBJ2-2, with no clear D. Germline V gene lookup returns CDR1 LGHNA and CDR2 YNFKEQ. Trimming took 0 bases from V and 6 from J, leaving 11 bases between them. This CDR3 is 15 amino acids long. The CDR3 DNA is TGTGCCAGCAGCCAAGATCCAAGACGGGCCGGGGAGCTGTTTTTT. It is translated as CASSQDPRRAGELFF.

In this sample, this clone turned up once. One junction end disagrees with the germline gene, perhaps due to a read error. The rearrangement joins TRBV6-1 to TRBJ1-2; 7 bases map to TRBD1. CDR1 MNHNS and CDR2 SASEGT come from the germline V gene. This CDR3 region has 14 residues. In DNA, the CDR3 is TGTGCCAGCAGCATCCGGGACAGCCACTATAGCTACACCTTC. Translation gives CASSIRDSHYSYTF.

The rearrangement joins TRBV5-4 to TRBJ2-7, with D uncertain. V gave up 6 bases and J gave up 0 bases, with 10 bases separating them. The CDR3 extends over 13 amino acids. In germline, CDR1 is SGHNT, CDR2 YYREEE (reference sequence). The CDR3 nucleotides read TGTGCCAGCAACTCCGGCAGCTCCTACGAGCAGTACTTC. Amino acids: CASNSGSSYEQYF.